Shown below are 29 T cell receptor beta chains from a single sample sequenced in a study of radiation and T cells in renal cell carcinoma. Using immunoSEQ multiplex PCR, the repertoire was profiled, and TCRdb retains in-frame clones only, with some absent. Of fewer than 90,000 clones in the sample, around 85% were seen once. Time point given: blood 2 weeks post-SBRT. Noted treatment: 15 Gy SBRT to primary tumor, nephrectomy 4 weeks later. The specimen comprised blood, sampled from a patient whose treatment included radiotherapy and nephrectomy. Every receptor here comes from a woman in her forties or fifties with renal cell carcinoma.

CDR3 DNA: TGTGCCAGCAGCCAGAGTTACATTCAGTACTTC. This translates into CASSQSYIQYF. The J gene is TRBJ2-4, the V gene TRBV11-2; D is ambiguous. V shed 5 bases and J shed 8 bases, with 7 bases lying between them. The CDR3 loop spans 11 amino acids. CDR1 is SGHAT and CDR2 is FQNNGV in the germline V gene.

The rearrangement joins TRBV21-1 to TRBJ2-5. TRBV21-1 constitutes a pseudogene. There are 16 residues in the CDR3. The chain's CDR3 is CASSTPTGRGQETQYF. CDR3 DNA: TGTGCCAGCAGCACACCGACAGGGAGGGGACAAGAGACCCAGTACTTC.

V and J are TRBV5-1 and TRBJ2-3, with TRBD2 matching 8 bases. Trimming took 0 bases from V and 3 from J; bases not matched to a gene: 6. The CDR3 sequence is 16 residues long. CDR1 SGHRS and CDR2 YFSETQ come from the germline V gene. The CDR3 reads CASSLALSGGTDTQYF. As DNA, the CDR3 is TGCGCCAGCAGCTTGGCCCTGTCGGGAGGGACAGATACGCAGTATTTT.

This sequence joins TRBV5-6 and TRBJ2-1; 12 nucleotides align to TRBD2. This CDR3 is 18 amino acids long. V gave up 5 bases and J gave up 8 bases; unmatched junction bases: 17. Germline CDR1 is SGHDT and CDR2 is YYEEEE. The CDR3: CASRRQGLAGGPGDEQFF. Written as DNA, the CDR3 is TGTGCCAGCAGAAGACAGGGGCTAGCGGGAGGGCCCGGTGATGAGCAGTTCTTC.

The J gene is TRBJ2-1, the V gene TRBV5-6; D unresolved. The CDR3 contains 11 residues. V lost 2 bases, J lost 12 bases, and 9 bases lay in between. Germline-derived CDR1 and CDR2 are SGHDT and YYEEEE. The CDR3, as DNA: TGTGCCAGCAGCTTTTCCAAGGGGCAGTTCTTC. Amino acid sequence: CASSFSKGQFF. The variable domain in full, with the rest retrieved from reference TRBV5-6 and TRBJ2-1, is DAGVTQSPTHLIKTRGQQVTLRCSPKSGHDTVSWYQQALGQGPQFIFQYYEEEERQRGNFPDRFSGHQFPNYSSELNVNALLLGDSALYLCASSFSKGQFFGPGTRLTVL.

V usage is TRBV9 and J usage is TRBJ1-3; D unclear. V dropped 3 bases and J dropped 0 bases, with 16 bases sitting between them. The length of the CDR3 is 17 residues. Germline lookup yields CDR1 SGDLS and CDR2 YYNGEE. The CDR3 sequence: CASSAGGAGLSGNTIYF. As DNA, the CDR3 is TGTGCCAGCAGCGCTGGAGGCGCAGGACTCTCTGGAAACACCATATATTTT.

This chain links TRBV9 with TRBJ2-1; D unresolved. Trimming took 0 bases from V and 0 from J, leaving 10 bases between them. The CDR3 runs 16 residues. The germline gives CDR1 SGDLS, CDR2 YYNGEE. This chain's CDR3 is CASSVALGPSYNEQFF. In DNA, the CDR3 is TGTGCCAGCAGCGTAGCTCTCGGGCCCTCCTACAATGAGCAGTTCTTC.

This chain links TRBV29-1 with TRBJ2-7; a possible D gene is TRBD1 (6 bases). Trimming pared 5 bases from V and 2 bases from J, leaving 13 bases between. The CDR3 is 13 residues long. The germline V gene has CDR1 SQVTM and CDR2 ANQGSEA. CDR3 DNA: TGCAGCGTTATGTGGGACAAGCCCTACGAGCAGTACTTC. It encodes CSVMWDKPYEQYF.

The J gene is TRBJ2-1, the V gene TRBV28, with D tentatively TRBD2 (5 bases). V was pared by 10 bases and J by 8 bases, with 18 bases between. Germline V gives CDR1 MDHEN, CDR2 SYDVKM. The CDR3 loop spans 13 amino acids. The CDR3, as DNA: TGTGCCACCCCCCGAAATGTGGGAGATGAGCAGTTCTTC. Its translation is CATPRNVGDEQFF.

V gene TRBV5-6 combines with J gene TRBJ1-2; D is unresolved. V was shortened by 0 bases and J by 0 bases, with 12 bases between the two germline ends. The CDR3 extends over 16 amino acids. Germline CDR1 SGHDT, CDR2 YYEEEE. The DNA of the CDR3 is TGTGCCAGCAGCTTGGGCAGGCGCCCTTCTAACTATGGCTACACCTTC. Protein: CASSLGRRPSNYGYTF. Supplemented by reference TRBV5-6 and TRBJ1-2, the full variable domain reads DAGVTQSPTHLIKTRGQQVTLRCSPKSGHDTVSWYQQALGQGPQFIFQYYEEEERQRGNFPDRFSGHQFPNYSSELNVNALLLGDSALYLCASSLGRRPSNYGYTFGSGTRLTVV.

This rearrangement joins TRBV19 to TRBJ2-7; 7 nucleotides match TRBD2. The CDR3 totals 14 residues. Germline V gene data show CDR1 as LNHDA and CDR2 as SQIVND (reference sequence). V was pared by 3 bases and J by 0 bases, with 2 bases of the junction left unmatched. The CDR3 DNA follows: TGTGCCAGTAGTATTCTAGCGGACTCCTACGAGCAGTACTTC. As protein: CASSILADSYEQYF.

The CDR3 sequence: CASRPGTAYSPLHF. The CDR3 DNA follows: TGTGCCAGCAGACCTGGGACAGCCTATTCACCCCTCCACTTT. This chain uses TRBV6-5 with TRBJ1-6, with 7 positions matching TRBD1. Per germline, CDR1 MNHEY and CDR2 SVGAGI. V was pared by 6 bases and J by 8 bases, with 7 bases of the junction left unmatched. This CDR3 is built from 14 residues.

The rearrangement joins TRBV19 to TRBJ2-7; 12 bases are a match to TRBD2. CDR3 size: 18 residues. With 5 bases clipped from V and 5 bases from J, the junction kept 16 bases outside the gene matches. The V gene's germline CDR1 is LNHDA and CDR2 SQIVND (reference sequence). CDR3 nucleotides: TGTGCCAGTAGTCCCCCGGCGGCTAGCGGGAGGGCCAGTGACGAGCAGTACTTC. It yields the protein CASSPPAASGRASDEQYF.

This clone was seen a few times. This sequence joins TRBV30 and TRBJ1-4, with a tentative D call TRBD1 (6 bases). Trimming shortened V by 0 bases and J by 8 bases, and 19 bases separated the two germline ends. Germline CDR1 reads GTSNPN; CDR2 reads SVGIG (reference sequence). The CDR3 runs to 16 residues. Here the CDR3 reads CAWSVGGAQGGEKLFF. The CDR3 DNA follows: TGTGCCTGGAGTGTGGGGGGCGCACAGGGAGGGGAAAAACTGTTTTTT.

The V gene is TRBV5-1, the J gene TRBJ2-5; TRBD1 agrees at 7 bases. V lost 0 bases and J lost 3; bases outside the gene matches: 5. Germline V gene data show CDR1 as SGHRS and CDR2 as YFSETQ. The CDR3 is 15 amino acids. The DNA for the CDR3 is TGCGCCAGCAGCTTGGATGGTACAGGGGAAGAGACCCAGTACTTC. Its protein is CASSLDGTGEETQYF.

The V and J genes are TRBV5-1 and TRBJ2-2; 9 bases are shared with TRBD1. V lost 4 bases, J lost 8 bases, and 9 bases stayed unmatched. Per the germline V gene, CDR1 is SGHRS and CDR2 is YFSETQ. CDR3 length: 15 amino acids. CDR3 region: CASSHQQGALGELFF. The CDR3 DNA follows: TGCGCCAGCAGCCACCAACAGGGGGCGTTGGGGGAGCTGTTTTTT.

The chain is built from TRBV4-3 and TRBJ2-3; 7 bases align to TRBD1. This CDR3 has 17 amino acids. Losses at the gene ends were 2 bases for V and 0 bases for J; bases not matched to a gene: 8. CDR1 LGHNA and CDR2 YSLEER come from the germline V gene. CDR3 sequence reads: CASSQSVGTVSTDTQYF. CDR3 nucleotide sequence: TGCGCCAGCAGCCAAAGCGTCGGGACAGTGAGCACAGATACGCAGTATTTT.

V is TRBV5-4 and J is TRBJ1-2; possibly TRBD1 for D (5 bases). The CDR3 runs 16 residues. Germline assignment: CDR1 SGHNT and CDR2 YYREEE (reference sequence). Between the trimmed V and J ends, which lost 3 bases and 6 bases, there was a span of 21 bases. CDR3 nucleotides: TGTGCCAGCAGCTCACCCAGGGATGGGGTTGAAAATGGCTACACCTTC. Encoded protein: CASSSPRDGVENGYTF.

The chain has TRBV7-2 and TRBJ2-3, with D possibly TRBD1 on 6 matching bases. This CDR3 spans 15 amino acids. The germline V gene has CDR1 SGHTA and CDR2 FQGNSA. V lost 6 bases and J 5 bases, leaving 18 bases between the germline ends. This chain's CDR3 is CASSLGAIGLDTQYF. The CDR3 DNA follows: TGTGCCAGCAGTTTGGGGGCCATAGGGTTAGATACGCAGTATTTT.

This sequence joins TRBV30 and TRBJ2-2; no clear D gene. CDR1 is GTSNPN and CDR2 is SVGIG in the germline V gene (reference sequence). This CDR3 comprises 12 residues. V dropped 2 bases and J dropped 6 bases, with 7 bases sitting between them. CDR3 sequence reads: CAWSPRAGELFF. The CDR3 DNA reads as TGTGCCTGGAGTCCAAGGGCCGGGGAGCTGTTTTTT.

The gene calls are TRBV21-1 and TRBJ2-5; no check of the table's D call, TRBD2, against the DNA was made. TRBV21-1 is given as a pseudogene. This CDR3 contains 13 residues. For the CDR3, the DNA is TGTGCCAGCAGCCCCCCGGGAAAGGAGACCCAGTACTTC. Amino acid sequence: CASSPPGKETQYF.

This sequence joins TRBV19 and TRBJ1-3; possibly TRBD1 for D (5 bases). The CDR3 runs to 15 residues. Germline loops: CDR1 LNHDA, CDR2 SQIVND (reference sequence). V gave up 6 bases and J gave up 2 bases, with 14 bases separating them. In DNA form, the CDR3 reads TGTGCCAGTAGCCACGGGCGAGGGGCTGGAAACACCATATATTTT. It codes for CASSHGRGAGNTIYF. The full variable domain, with the rest looked up from reference TRBV19 and TRBJ1-3, is DGGITQSPKYLFRKEGQNVTLSCEQNLNHDAMYWYRQDPGQGLRLIYYSQIVNDFQKGDIAEGYSVSREKKESFPLTVTSAQKNPTAFYLCASSHGRGAGNTIYFGEGSWLTVV.

The J gene is TRBJ1-5, the V gene TRBV5-1, with D possibly being TRBD1 (6 bases). Germline-derived CDR1 and CDR2 are SGHRS and YFSETQ. The V gene lost 2 bases and the J gene lost 7 bases, with 10 bases spanning the gap. The CDR3 length is 13 residues. The CDR3: CASSFEGEQPQHF. The CDR3 DNA follows: TGCGCCAGCAGCTTTGAGGGGGAACAGCCCCAGCATTTT.

This chain links TRBV27 with TRBJ2-5; weak D call: TRBD2 (6 bases). The CDR3 is 15 amino acids. The germline gives CDR1 MNHEY, CDR2 SMNVEV (reference sequence). Trimming took 5 bases from V and 4 from J, leaving 17 bases between them. CDR3 in amino acids: CASSRLASAGETQYF. The CDR3 nucleotides are TGTGCCAGCAGTCGATTGGCTAGCGCGGGAGAGACCCAGTACTTC.

The rearrangement uses TRBV18 and TRBJ2-7, with 9 positions matching TRBD1. The trim removed 6 bases at V and 4 bases at J, leaving 10 bases unmatched. CDR3 length: 15 residues. Germline values: CDR1 KGHSH, CDR2 LQKENI. CDR3 loop: CASSPPGQGFYEQYF. DNA for the CDR3: TGTGCCAGCTCTCCCCCGGGACAGGGTTTTTACGAGCAGTACTTC.

The V and J genes are TRBV28 and TRBJ2-3; 7 nucleotides line up with TRBD1. The V and J ends lost 2 bases and 10 bases, in that order; junction bases with no gene match: 6. The CDR3 runs 13 residues. CDR1 MDHEN and CDR2 SYDVKM come from the germline V gene. CDR3 amino acids: CASSLSYRGAQYF. In DNA form, the CDR3 reads TGTGCCAGCAGTTTAAGTTACAGGGGTGCGCAGTATTTT.

This clone was picked up a small number of times. V gene TRBV2 combines with J gene TRBJ1-5, with D hard to call. The CDR3 totals 12 residues. V gave up 3 bases and J gave up 0 bases, with 0 bases separating them. The germline V gene has CDR1 SNHLY and CDR2 FYNNEI. Here the CDR3 DNA reads TGTGCCAGCAGTGATAGCAATCAGCCCCAGCATTTT. Protein: CASSDSNQPQHF. The full variable domain, rest sourced from reference TRBV2 and TRBJ1-5, is EPEVTQTPSHQVTQMGQEVILRCVPISNHLYFYWYRQILGQKVEFLVSFYNNEISEKSEIFDDQFSVERPDGSNFTLKIRSTKLEDSAMYFCASSDSNQPQHFGDGTRLSIL.

The rearrangement links TRBV5-1 to TRBJ2-3; D gene uncertain. Germline CDR1 and CDR2: SGHRS and YFSETQ. The CDR3 contains 14 residues. V gave up 1 base and J gave up 6 bases, with 12 bases separating them. DNA for the CDR3: TGCGCCAGCAGCTTGCAACGTCCTCCCGATACGCAGTATTTT. Protein product: CASSLQRPPDTQYF.

The chain joins TRBV6-5 to TRBJ1-4, with 8 bases aligning to TRBD1. Trimming at V came to 6 bases and at J to 8 bases, leaving 8 bases not matched to a gene. The germline V gene has CDR1 MNHEY and CDR2 SVGAGI. This CDR3 comprises 14 residues. CDR3 region: CASRPQGAGEKLFF. The CDR3 bases are TGTGCCAGCAGGCCTCAGGGGGCAGGGGAAAAACTGTTTTTT.